This T cell receptor (beta chain) originates from a study of control samples from healthy donors and cancer patients (TCRdb year 2020). Concerning this clone: Its antigen is unknown. Base qualities were left out, and no much larger clone turns up one base away.

Libraries were made using the immunoSEQ multiplex PCR assay. As stored in TCRdb, this immuneACCESS dataset retains in-frame rearrangements with V and J assigned. A fraction of the clones does not appear; measured against another copy, unresolved V genes explain less than half of the discrepancy, and the remainder lacks a known reason. In this sample the table shows 130,000 or so clones, around nine tenths of which occur a single time. Of the sample, less than 9.5% falls within the top ten clones. The CDR3 sequence holds 12 residues, the cysteine and phenylalanine included. Here the CDR3 DNA is all that survives: 36 bases in frame from base 1. V is cut by 0 bases and J by 8 bases, and the space between the germline ends is 10 bases. CDR1 and CDR2, looked up from the germline V gene (reference sequence), are GTSNPN and SVGIG.

This TCR was recovered from a man aged 35 to 55 in good health. The sequenced material came from blood. The receptor chain draws on TRBV30 and TRBJ1-2; no D gene can be assigned with confidence. The nucleotides are TGTGCCTGGAGTGTCGGCAGTTGGGGCTACACCTTC. It codes for CAWSVGSWGYTF.